This paragraph reports one TCR beta chain. This clonotype came up a few times. Its target antigen remains unknown. Base qualities are missing; no much larger clone stands one base away. Peripheral blood CD8+ and CD4+ T cells from healthy donors, Susac syndrome patients and multiple sclerosis patients were profiled by high-throughput TCR beta sequencing. Multiple sclerosis controls were treatment-naive patients with stable or active relapsing-remitting disease fulfilling revised McDonald criteria. Bulk CD8+ and CD4+ T cells were purified magnetically by negative isolation, whereas CD8+ TEMRA cells were enriched by FACS. Blood was collected in EDTA tubes and processed within 24 hours, with PBMCs isolated through density gradient centrifugation. PBMCs destined for TCR sequencing were cryopreserved in liquid nitrogen and later thawed in a 37 °C water bath. Purity of sorted or isolated CD4+, CD8+ and CD8+ TEMRA cells was at least 90%.

This sample was included in a study of CD8 T cells in Susac syndrome (dated by TCRdb to between 2019 and 2020). General notes on the study: Repertoire sequencing was used to test whether CD8+ T cell activation and differentiation in Susac syndrome was antigen driven. The clonality of the CD8+ T cell repertoire was compared across approximately eleven healthy donors, some 14 Susac syndrome patients and around 16 multiple sclerosis patients.

The investigation overall reported the following: The TCR sequencing and HLA analysis was acknowledged to have included a relatively small number of individuals.

The CDR3 goes from the cysteine to the phenylalanine over 15 residues. The sequence is cut down to CDR3 DNA, 45 bases in frame from base 1. V drops 2 bases and J drops 5 bases, leaving 12 bases in between. The germline V gene specifies MNHNS as CDR1 and SASEGT as CDR2. RNA was extracted using the RNeasy kit, and about 0.5 to 1 ug of the RNA was reverse transcribed with random hexamers. The immunoSEQ multiplex PCR assay, covering 54 Vbeta and 13 Jbeta segments, was used to amplify TCR beta CDR3 regions. PCR amplification bias was corrected by using a synthetic template baseline for primer optimization and computational correction. The source study handled its data this way. Reads were annotated to V, D and J genes per IMGT and analyzed with immunoSEQ Analyzer, keeping only productive sequences. Clonality was computed as one minus Shannon entropy normalized by log2 of the number of productive unique sequences. Public and private clones were assessed among the 100 most prevalent clones of each patient and control. Clones were defined as Susac-specific when absent from the healthy and MS cohorts, from fewer than 1,200 published viral clones and from other ImmuneACCESS disease sequences. The public reads were reanalyzed by TCRdb: fastp trimming at Q25, MiXCR alignment, in-frame beta chains only. For every CDR3 protein sequence, its rows merge into one entry that carries the most common genes and DNA. The V and J calls reflect TCRdb's pipeline rather than the authors' work. This sample comprises 100,000 to 150,000 distinct CDR3 sequences, roughly 80% of them detected only once. The ten biggest clones cover 0.5% to 0.65% of the sample.

This TCR was recovered from a human donor with multiple sclerosis. The source material was CD8+ T cells from PBMCs. This receptor chain uses TRBV6-1 and TRBJ2-2; the D element might be TRBD1 or TRBD2, as each aligns at 6 bases. This receptor has the CDR3 CASSEFRGGTGELFF. In nucleotides, the sequence is TGTGCCAGCAGTGAATTCAGGGGAGGAACCGGGGAGCTGTTTTTT.